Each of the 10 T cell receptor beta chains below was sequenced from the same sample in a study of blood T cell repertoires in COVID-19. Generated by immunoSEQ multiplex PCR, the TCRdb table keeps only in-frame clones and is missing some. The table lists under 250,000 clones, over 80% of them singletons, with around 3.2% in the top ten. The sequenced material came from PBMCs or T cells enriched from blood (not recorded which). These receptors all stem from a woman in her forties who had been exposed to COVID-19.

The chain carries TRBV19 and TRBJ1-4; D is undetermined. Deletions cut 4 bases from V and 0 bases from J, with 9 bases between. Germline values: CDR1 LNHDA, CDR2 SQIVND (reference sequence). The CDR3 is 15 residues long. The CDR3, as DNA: TGTGCCAGTAGTAAGGCGAGGACAACTAATGAAAAACTGTTTTTT. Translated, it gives CASSKARTTNEKLFF. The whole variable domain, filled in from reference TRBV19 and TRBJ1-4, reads DGGITQSPKYLFRKEGQNVTLSCEQNLNHDAMYWYRQDPGQGLRLIYYSQIVNDFQKGDIAEGYSVSREKKESFPLTVTSAQKNPTAFYLCASSKARTTNEKLFFGSGTQLSVL.

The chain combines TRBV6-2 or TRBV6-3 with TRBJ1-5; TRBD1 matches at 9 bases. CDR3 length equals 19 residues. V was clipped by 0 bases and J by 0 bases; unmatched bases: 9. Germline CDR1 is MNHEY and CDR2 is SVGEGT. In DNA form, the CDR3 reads TGTGCCAGCAGTTACTCGACAGGGGGGGTATTTTATAGCAATCAGCCCCAGCATTTT. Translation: CASSYSTGGVFYSNQPQHF.

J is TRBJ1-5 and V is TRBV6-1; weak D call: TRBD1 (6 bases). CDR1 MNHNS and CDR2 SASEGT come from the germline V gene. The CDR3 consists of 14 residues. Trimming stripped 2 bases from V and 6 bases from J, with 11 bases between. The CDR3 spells CASSETGFGQPQHF. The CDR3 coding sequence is TGTGCCAGCAGTGAAACAGGGTTCGGTCAGCCCCAGCATTTT.

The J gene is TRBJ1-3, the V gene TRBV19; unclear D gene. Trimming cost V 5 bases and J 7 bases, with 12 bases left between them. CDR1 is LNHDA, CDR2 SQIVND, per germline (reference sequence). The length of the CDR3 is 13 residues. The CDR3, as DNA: TGTGCCAGTAGTTCGGAGGCGGCTAACACCATATATTTT. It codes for CASSSEAANTIYF.

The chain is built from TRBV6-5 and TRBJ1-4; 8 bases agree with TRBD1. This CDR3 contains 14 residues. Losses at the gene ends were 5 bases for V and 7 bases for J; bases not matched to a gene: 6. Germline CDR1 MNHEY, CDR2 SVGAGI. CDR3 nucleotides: TGTGCCAGCAGTCCCCAGGGGGCCACTGAAAAACTGTTTTTT. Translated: CASSPQGATEKLFF.

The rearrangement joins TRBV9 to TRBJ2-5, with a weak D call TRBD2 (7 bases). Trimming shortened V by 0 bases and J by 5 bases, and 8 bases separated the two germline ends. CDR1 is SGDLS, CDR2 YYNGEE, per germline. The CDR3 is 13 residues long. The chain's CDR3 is CASSVEGGETQYF. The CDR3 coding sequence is TGTGCCAGCAGCGTAGAGGGGGGGGAGACCCAGTACTTC. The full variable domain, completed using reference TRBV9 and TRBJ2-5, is DSGVTQTPKHLITATGQRVTLRCSPRSGDLSVYWYQQSLDQGLQFLIQYYNGEERAKGNILERFSAQQFPDLHSELNLSSLELGDSALYFCASSVEGGETQYFGPGTRLLVL.

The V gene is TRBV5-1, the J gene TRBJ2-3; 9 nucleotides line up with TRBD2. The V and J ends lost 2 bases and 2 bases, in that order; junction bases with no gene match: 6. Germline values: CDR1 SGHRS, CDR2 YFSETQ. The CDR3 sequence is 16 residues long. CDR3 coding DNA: TGCGCCAGCAGCTTACCGGCTAGCGGGGCCACAGATACGCAGTATTTT. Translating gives CASSLPASGATDTQYF.

The CDR3 bases are TGTGCCAGCAGCCCTGGGGGGGCTTTAGATGAGCAGTTCTTC. Translated: CASSPGGALDEQFF. The V and J genes are TRBV7-2 and TRBJ2-1, with a possible D match to TRBD2 (7 bases). The CDR3 is 14 amino acids. Deletions cut 5 bases from V and 8 bases from J, with 16 bases between. Germline V gives CDR1 SGHTA, CDR2 FQGNSA.

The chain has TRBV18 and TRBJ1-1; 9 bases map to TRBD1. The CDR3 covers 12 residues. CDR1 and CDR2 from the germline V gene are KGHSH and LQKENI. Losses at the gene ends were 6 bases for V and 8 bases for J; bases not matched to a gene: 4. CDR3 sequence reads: CASSGTGLEAFF. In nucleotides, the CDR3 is TGTGCCAGCTCTGGGACAGGGCTCGAAGCTTTCTTT.

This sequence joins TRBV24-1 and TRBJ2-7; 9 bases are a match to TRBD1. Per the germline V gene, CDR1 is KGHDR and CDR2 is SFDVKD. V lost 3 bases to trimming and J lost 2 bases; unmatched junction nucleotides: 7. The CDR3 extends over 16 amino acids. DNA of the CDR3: TGTGCCACCAGTGATGCAGGGGACAGGGACCCCTACGAGCAGTACTTC. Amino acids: CATSDAGDRDPYEQYF.